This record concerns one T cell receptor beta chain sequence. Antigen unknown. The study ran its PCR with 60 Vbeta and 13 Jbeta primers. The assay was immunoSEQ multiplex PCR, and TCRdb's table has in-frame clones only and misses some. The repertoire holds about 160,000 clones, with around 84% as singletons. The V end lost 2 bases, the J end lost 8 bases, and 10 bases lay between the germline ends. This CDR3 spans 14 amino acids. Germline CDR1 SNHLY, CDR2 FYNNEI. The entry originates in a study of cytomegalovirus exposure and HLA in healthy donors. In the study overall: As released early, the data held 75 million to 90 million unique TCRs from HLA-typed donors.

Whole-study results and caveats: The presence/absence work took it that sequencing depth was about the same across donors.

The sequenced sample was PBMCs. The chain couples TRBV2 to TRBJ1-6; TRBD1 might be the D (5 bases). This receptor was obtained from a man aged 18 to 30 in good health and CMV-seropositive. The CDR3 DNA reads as TGTGCCAGCAGTGAAAGGGGTAGGGATTCACCCCTCCACTTT. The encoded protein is CASSERGRDSPLHF.